A selection of T cell receptor beta chains follows, all from one sample in a study of PD-L1 blockade in urothelial cancer. TCRdb keeps only in-frame clones here, not all; method: immunoSEQ multiplex PCR. Counted here are about 30,000 clones, 80% to 85% occurring once; the ten biggest clones make up around 3%. The sequencing here drew on PBMCs, taken around atezolizumab (anti-PD-L1) treatment. The receptors derive from a man between 65 and 80 years old with urothelial cancer. The CDR3 runs from the conserved cysteine through the conserved F or W. D genes are given only for firm matches. Size is omitted from some rows. Given values are once, few, many or a class for expanded clones.

TRBD1,TRBJ1-2,13,TRBV7-2,few,TGTGCCAGCAGCACCACCGGGACAGGCGGCTACACCTTC,CASSTTGTGGYTF
TRBD1,TRBJ1-1,17,TRBV7-8,NA,TGTGCCAGCAGCCAAAGGACAGGGGGTATCATGAACACTGAAGCTTTCTTT,CASSQRTGGIMNTEAFF
NA,TRBJ2-3,16,TRBV4-3,few,TGCGCCAGCAGCCAAGTAAGCCAGGGAAAGGCAGATACGCAGTATTTT,CASSQVSQGKADTQYF
TRBD1,TRBJ2-3,15,TRBV9,NA,TGTGCCAGCAGCCCAACCACAGGGGCCCCAGATACGCAGTATTTT,CASSPTTGAPDTQYF
TRBD1,TRBJ2-7,14,TRBV5-4,NA,TGTGCCAGCAGCCCGGGGACAGGGAGGAACGAGCAGTACTTC,CASSPGTGRNEQYF
TRBD2,TRBJ2-7,15,TRBV5-1,NA,TGCGCCAGCAGCTCCAGCGGGGGGGCCTGGAACGAGCAGTACTTC,CASSSSGGAWNEQYF
NA,TRBJ2-5,15,TRBV11-1,NA,TGTGCCAGCAGCTTAGAGGCAGGGGCCATCAAGACCCAGTACTTC,CASSLEAGAIKTQYF
TRBD1,TRBJ2-7,14,TRBV28,NA,TGTGCCAGCAGATACGACAGGGGCCCCTACGAGCAGTACTTC,CASRYDRGPYEQYF
NA,TRBJ1-5,13,TRBV9,NA,TGTGCCAGCAGCTTGTCCCAGGATCAGCCCCAGCATTTT,CASSLSQDQPQHF
TRBD1,TRBJ1-4,16,TRBV27,NA,TGTGCCAGCAGTTTTAAGGGACAGGGAGGTGATGAAAAACTGTTTTTT,CASSFKGQGGDEKLFF
NA,TRBJ2-1,13,TRBV6-4,few,TGTGCCAGCAGTGTCGAGGAGGGGAATGAGCAGTTCTTC,CASSVEEGNEQFF
NA,TRBJ1-2,15,TRBV19,NA,TGTGCCAGTAGTATAGCCCCGGACACCTCCTATGGCTACACCTTC,CASSIAPDTSYGYTF
NA,TRBJ2-1,13,TRBV29-1,NA,TGCAGCGTTGAACTGGCGGACTACAATGAGCAGTTCTTC,CSVELADYNEQFF
TRBD1,TRBJ1-2,17,TRBV19,NA,TGTGCCAGTAGTATATGGGACAGGTTACGTCTGTCGGATGGCTACACCTTC,CASSIWDRLRLSDGYTF
NA,TRBJ2-1,15,TRBV4-3,NA,TGCGCCAGCAGCCAAGATTGGGCCCTAAGCAATGAGCAGTTCTTC,CASSQDWALSNEQFF